The clone carrying this T cell receptor (beta chain) was counted between two and nine times. The data were taken from a study of blood T cell repertoires in COVID-19. Study in general: Sites across the United States, Italy and Spain contributed samples from acute and convalescent COVID-19. T cells, B-cell-depleted T cells, or PBMCs provided the cDNA or gDNA that served as material.

The CDR3 has 12 amino acids. The V end lost 6 bases, the J end lost 5 bases, and 8 bases lay between the germline ends. Germline lookup yields CDR1 MDHEN and CDR2 SYDVKM. Recruits, aged roughly 18 to 95 years, lived in 24 US areas. In Cohort 3, a recovered donor had either two negative PCRs, clearance, or symptom resolution. Clones were sequenced by immunoSEQ multiplex PCR, and TCRdb holds only the in-frame ones, with some missing. This repertoire shows about 190,000 clones, approximately 84% found once; its top ten account for under 4%. This receptor was obtained from a woman aged 30 to 39 who had recovered from COVID-19. The sample was PBMCs or T cells enriched from blood (not recorded which). The chain has TRBV28 and TRBJ1-5, with D tentatively TRBD1 (5 bases). The CDR3 loop reads CASRSRDQPQHF. CDR3 bases: TGTGCCAGCAGGTCCAGGGATCAGCCCCAGCATTTT.